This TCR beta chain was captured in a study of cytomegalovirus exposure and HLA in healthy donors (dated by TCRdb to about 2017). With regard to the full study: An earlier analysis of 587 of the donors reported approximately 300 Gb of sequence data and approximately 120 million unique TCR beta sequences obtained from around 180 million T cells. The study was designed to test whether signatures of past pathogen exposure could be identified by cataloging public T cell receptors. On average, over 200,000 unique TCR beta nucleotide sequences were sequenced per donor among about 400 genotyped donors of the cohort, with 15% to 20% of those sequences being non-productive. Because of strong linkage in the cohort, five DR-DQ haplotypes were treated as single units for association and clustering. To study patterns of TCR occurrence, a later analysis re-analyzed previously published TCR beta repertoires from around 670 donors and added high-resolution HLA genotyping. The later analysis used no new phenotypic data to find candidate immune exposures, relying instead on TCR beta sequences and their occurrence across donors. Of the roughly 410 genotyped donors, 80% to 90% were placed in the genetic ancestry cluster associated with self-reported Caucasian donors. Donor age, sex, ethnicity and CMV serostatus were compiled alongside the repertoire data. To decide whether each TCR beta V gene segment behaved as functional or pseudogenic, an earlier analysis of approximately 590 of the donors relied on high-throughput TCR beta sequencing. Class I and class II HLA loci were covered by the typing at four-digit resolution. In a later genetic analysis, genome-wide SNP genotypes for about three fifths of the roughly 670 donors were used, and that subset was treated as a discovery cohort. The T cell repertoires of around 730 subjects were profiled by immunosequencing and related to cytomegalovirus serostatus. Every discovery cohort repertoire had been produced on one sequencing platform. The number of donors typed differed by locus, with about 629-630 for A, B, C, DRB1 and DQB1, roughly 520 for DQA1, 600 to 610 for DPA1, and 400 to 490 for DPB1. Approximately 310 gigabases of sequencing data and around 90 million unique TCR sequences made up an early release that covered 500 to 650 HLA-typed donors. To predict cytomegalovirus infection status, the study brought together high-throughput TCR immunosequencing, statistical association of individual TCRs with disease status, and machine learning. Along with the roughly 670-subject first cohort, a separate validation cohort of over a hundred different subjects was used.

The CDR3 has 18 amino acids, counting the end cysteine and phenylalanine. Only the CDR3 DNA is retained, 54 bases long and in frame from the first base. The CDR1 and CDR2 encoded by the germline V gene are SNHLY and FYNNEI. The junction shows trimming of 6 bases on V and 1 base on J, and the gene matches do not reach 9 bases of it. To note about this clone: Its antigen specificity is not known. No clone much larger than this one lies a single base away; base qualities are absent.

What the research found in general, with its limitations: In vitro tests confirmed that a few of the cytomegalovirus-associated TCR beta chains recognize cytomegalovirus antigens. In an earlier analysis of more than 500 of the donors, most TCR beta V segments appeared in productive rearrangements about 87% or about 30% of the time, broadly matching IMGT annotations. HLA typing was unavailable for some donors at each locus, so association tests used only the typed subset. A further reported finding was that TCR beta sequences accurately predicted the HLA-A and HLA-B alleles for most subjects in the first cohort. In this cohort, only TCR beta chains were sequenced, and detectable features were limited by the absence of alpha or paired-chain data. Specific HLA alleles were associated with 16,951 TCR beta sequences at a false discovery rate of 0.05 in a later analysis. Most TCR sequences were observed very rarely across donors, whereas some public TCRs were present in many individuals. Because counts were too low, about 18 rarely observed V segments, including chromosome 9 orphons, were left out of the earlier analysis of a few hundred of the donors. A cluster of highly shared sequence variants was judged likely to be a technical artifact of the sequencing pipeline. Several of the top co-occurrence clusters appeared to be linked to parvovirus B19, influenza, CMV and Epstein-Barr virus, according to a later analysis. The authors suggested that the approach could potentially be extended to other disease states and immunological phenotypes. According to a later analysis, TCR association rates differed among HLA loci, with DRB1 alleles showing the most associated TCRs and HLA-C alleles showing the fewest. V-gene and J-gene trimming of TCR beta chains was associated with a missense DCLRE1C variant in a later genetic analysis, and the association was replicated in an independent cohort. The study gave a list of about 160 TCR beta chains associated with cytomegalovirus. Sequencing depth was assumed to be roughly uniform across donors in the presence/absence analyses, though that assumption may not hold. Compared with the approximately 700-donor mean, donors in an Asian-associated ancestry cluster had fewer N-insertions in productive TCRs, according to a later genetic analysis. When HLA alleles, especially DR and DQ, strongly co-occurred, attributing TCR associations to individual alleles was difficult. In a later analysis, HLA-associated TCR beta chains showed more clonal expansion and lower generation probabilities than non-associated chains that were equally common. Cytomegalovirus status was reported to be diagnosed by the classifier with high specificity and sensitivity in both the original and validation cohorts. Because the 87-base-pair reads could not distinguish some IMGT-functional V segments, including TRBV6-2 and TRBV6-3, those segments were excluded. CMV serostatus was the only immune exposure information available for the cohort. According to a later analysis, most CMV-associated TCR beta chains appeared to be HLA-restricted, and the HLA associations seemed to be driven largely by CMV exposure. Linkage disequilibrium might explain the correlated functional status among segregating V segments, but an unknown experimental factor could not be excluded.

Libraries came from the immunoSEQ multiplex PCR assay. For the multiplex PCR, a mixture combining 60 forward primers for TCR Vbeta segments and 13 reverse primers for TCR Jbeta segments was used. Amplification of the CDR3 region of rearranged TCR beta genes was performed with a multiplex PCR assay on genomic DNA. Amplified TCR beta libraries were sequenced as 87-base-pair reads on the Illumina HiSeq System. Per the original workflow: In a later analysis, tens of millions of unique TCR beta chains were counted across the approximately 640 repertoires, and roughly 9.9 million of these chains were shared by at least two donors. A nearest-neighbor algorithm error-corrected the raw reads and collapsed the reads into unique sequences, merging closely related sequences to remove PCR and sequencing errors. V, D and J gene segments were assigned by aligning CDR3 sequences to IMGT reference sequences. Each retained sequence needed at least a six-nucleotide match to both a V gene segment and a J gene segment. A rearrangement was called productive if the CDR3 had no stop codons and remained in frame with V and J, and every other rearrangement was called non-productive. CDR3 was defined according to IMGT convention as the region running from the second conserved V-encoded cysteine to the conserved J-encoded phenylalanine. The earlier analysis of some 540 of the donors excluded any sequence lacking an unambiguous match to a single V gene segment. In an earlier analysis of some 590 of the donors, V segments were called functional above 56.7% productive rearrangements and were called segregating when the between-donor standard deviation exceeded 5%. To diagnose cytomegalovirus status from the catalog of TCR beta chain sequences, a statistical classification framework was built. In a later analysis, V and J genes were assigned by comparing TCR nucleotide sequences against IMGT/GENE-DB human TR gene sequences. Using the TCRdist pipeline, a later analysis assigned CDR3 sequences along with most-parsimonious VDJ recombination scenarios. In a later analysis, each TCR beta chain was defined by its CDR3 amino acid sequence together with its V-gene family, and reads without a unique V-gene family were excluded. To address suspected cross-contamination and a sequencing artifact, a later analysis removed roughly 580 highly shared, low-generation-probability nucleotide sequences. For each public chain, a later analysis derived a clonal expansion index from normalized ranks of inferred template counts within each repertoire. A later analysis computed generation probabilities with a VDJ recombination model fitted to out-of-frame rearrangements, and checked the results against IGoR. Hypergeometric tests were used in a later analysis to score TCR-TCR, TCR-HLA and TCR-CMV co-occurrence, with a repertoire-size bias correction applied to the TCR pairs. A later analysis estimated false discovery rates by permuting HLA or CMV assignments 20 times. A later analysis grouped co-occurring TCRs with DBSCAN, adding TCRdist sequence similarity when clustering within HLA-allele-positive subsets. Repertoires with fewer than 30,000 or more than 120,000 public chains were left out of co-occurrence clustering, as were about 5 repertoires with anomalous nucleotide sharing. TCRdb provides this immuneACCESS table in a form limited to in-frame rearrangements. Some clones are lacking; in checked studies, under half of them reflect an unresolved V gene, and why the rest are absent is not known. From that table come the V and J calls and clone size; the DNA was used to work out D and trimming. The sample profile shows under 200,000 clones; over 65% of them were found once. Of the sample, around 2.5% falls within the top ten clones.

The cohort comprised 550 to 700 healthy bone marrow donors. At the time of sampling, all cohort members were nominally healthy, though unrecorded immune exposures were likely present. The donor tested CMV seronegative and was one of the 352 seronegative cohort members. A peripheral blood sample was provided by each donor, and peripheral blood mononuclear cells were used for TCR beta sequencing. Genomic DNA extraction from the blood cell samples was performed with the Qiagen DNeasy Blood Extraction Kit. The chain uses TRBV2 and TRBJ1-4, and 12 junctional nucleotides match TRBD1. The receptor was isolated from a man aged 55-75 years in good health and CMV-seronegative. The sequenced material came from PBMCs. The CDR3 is CASSRGTGGARTNEKLFF. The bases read TGTGCCAGCAGCCGCGGGACAGGGGGCGCAAGAACTAATGAAAAACTGTTTTTT. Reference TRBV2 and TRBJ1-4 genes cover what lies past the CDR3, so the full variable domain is EPEVTQTPSHQVTQMGQEVILRCVPISNHLYFYWYRQILGQKVEFLVSFYNNEISEKSEIFDDQFSVERPDGSNFTLKIRSTKLEDSAMYFCASSRGTGGARTNEKLFFGSGTQLSVL.